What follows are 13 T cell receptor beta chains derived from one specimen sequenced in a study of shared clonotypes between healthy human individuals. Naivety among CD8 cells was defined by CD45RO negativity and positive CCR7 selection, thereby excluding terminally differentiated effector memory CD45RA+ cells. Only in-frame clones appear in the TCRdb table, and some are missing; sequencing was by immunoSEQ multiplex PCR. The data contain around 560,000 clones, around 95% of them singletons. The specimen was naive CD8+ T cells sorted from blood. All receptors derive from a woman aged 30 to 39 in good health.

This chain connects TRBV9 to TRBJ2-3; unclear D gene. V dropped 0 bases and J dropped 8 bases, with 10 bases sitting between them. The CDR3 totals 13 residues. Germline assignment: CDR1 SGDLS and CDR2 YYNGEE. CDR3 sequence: CASSVGRDGTQYF. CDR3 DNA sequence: TGTGCCAGCAGCGTAGGAAGGGATGGTACGCAGTATTTT.

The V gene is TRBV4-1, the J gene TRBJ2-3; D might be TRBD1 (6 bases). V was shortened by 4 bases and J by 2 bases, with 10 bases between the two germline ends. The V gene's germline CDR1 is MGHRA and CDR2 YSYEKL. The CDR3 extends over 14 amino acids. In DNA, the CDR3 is TGCGCCAGCAGCCTTAACAGGGTCACAGATACGCAGTATTTT. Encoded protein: CASSLNRVTDTQYF.

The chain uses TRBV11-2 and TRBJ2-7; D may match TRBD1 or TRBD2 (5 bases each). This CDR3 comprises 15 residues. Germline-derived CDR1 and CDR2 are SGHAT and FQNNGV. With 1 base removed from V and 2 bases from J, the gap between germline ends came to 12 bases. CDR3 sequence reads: CASSLVGTQTYEQYF. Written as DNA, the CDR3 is TGTGCCAGCAGCTTAGTTGGGACGCAAACCTACGAGCAGTACTTC.

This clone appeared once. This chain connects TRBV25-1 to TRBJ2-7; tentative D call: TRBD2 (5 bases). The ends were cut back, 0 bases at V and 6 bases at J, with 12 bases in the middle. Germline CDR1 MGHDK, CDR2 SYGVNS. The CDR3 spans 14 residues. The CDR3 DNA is TGTGCCAGCAGTGAATATGATCCTAGCTCCGAGCAGTACTTC. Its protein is CASSEYDPSSEQYF.

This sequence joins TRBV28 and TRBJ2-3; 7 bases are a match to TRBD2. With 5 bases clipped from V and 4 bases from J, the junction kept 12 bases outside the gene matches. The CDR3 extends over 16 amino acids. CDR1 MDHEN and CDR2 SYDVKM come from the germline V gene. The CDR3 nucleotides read TGTGCCAGCAGTCATCTCGGGGGGTCTGAAGCAGATACGCAGTATTTT. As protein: CASSHLGGSEADTQYF.

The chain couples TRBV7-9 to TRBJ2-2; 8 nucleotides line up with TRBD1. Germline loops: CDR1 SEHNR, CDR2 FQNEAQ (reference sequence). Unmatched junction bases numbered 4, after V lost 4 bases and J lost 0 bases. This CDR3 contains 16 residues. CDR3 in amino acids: CASSSSGGPNTGELFF. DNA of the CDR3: TGTGCCAGCAGCTCCTCAGGGGGCCCGAACACCGGGGAGCTGTTTTTT.

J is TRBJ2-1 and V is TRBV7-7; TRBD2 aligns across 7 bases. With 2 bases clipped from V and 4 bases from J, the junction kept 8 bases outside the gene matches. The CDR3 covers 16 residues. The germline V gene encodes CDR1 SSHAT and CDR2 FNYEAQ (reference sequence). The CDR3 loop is CASSLTSKGLYNEQFF. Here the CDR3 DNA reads TGTGCCAGCAGCTTAACCTCGAAGGGACTATACAATGAGCAGTTCTTC. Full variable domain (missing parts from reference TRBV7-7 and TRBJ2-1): GAGVSQSPRYKVTKRGQDVTLRCDPISSHATLYWYQQALGQGPEFLTYFNYEAQPDKSGLPSDRFSAERPEGSISTLTIQRTEQRDSAMYRCASSLTSKGLYNEQFFGPGTRLTVL.

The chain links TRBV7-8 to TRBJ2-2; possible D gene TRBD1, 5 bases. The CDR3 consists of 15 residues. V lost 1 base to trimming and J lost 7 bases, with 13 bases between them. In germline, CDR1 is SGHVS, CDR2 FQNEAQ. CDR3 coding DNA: TGTGCCAGCAGCTTAGAGACAGTCATCATCGGGGAGCTGTTTTTT. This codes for CASSLETVIIGELFF.

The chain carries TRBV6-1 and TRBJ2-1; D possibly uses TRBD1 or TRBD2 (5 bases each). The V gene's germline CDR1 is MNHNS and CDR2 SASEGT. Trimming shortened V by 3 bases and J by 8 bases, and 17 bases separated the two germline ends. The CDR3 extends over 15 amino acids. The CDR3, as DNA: TGTGCCAGCAGTGACGACACTATCGGGGCGGATGAGCAGTTCTTC. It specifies CASSDDTIGADEQFF.

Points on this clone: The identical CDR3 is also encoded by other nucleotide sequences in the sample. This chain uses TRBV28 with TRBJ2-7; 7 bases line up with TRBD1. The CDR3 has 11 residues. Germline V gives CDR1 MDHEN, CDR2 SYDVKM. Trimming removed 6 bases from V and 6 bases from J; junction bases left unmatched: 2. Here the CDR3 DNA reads TGTGCCAGCAGCCCAGGGGGCGAGCAGTACTTC. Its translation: CASSPGGEQYF.

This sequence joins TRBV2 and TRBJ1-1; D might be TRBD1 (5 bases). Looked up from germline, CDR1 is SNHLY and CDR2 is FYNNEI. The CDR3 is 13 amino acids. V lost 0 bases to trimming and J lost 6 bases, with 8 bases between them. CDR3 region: CASSEAGGSEAFF. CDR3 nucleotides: TGTGCCAGCAGTGAAGCGGGGGGGTCTGAAGCTTTCTTT. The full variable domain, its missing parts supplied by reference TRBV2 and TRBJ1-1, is EPEVTQTPSHQVTQMGQEVILRCVPISNHLYFYWYRQILGQKVEFLVSFYNNEISEKSEIFDDQFSVERPDGSNFTLKIRSTKLEDSAMYFCASSEAGGSEAFFGQGTRLTVV.

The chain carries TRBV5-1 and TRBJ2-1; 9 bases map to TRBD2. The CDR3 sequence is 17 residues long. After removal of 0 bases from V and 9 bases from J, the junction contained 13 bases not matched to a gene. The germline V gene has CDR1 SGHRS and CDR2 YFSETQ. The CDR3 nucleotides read TGCGCCAGCAGCTTGGCCATTAATGCGGGAGGGGCAAGTGAGCAGTTCTTC. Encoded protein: CASSLAINAGGASEQFF.

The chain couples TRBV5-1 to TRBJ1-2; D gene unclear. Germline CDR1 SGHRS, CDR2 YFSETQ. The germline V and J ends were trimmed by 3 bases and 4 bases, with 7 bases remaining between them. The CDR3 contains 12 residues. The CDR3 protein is CASSSGSYGYTF. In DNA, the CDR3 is TGCGCCAGCAGCTCCGGATCCTATGGCTACACCTTC.